This T cell receptor (beta chain) comes out of a study of cytomegalovirus exposure and HLA in healthy donors. Whole-study context: Roughly 89 million unique TCR sequences came from HLA-typed donors in an early release. Genotyping of more than 300 donors showed that around 86% belonged to the Caucasian-associated ancestry cluster.

CDR3 length: 16 amino acids. Germline-derived CDR1 and CDR2 are SSHAT and FNYEAQ (reference sequence). In the PCR, 60 Vbeta and 13 Jbeta primers were used. Method: immunoSEQ multiplex PCR; TCRdb's copy keeps in-frame clones and lacks some. The data hold nearly 110,000 clones, with around 69% observed a single time. In regard to this clone: One junction end does not reproduce the germline sequence, and a read error may be involved.

V usage is TRBV7-7 and J usage is TRBJ2-2; 9 nucleotides agree with TRBD1. Sequencing input: PBMCs. This clonotype was obtained from a man between 18 and 29 years old in good health and CMV-seronegative. CDR3 residues: CASSDRDRDDTGELFF. CDR3 DNA: TGTGCTAGCAGCGACCGGGACAGGGATGACACCGGGGAGCTGTTTTTT.